A single sample is the source of the 15 T cell receptor beta chains below, sequenced in a study of CD8 T cells in Susac syndrome (dated by TCRdb to about 2019). Library creation used the immunoSEQ multiplex PCR assay. RNA was extracted with the RNeasy kit and about 0.5 to 1 ug was reverse transcribed using random hexamers. Through fastp at Q25 and MiXCR, TCRdb rebuilt clones from the public reads, retaining in-frame beta chains. Rows are combined by CDR3 protein, so each entry shows the most common genes and DNA. Present in this sample are under 200,000 distinct CDR3 sequences, around 95% of which were seen just once. The top ten clones comprise 0.1% to 0.15% of the sample. Sequenced sample: CD4+ T cells from PBMCs. These receptors all come from a human donor with Susac syndrome.

V gene TRBV20-1 combines with J gene TRBJ2-5; D is possibly TRBD1 or TRBD2 (6 bases each). Germline loops: CDR1 DFQATT, CDR2 SNEGSKA (reference sequence). The length of the CDR3 is 13 residues. With 2 bases removed from V and 3 bases from J, the gap between germline ends came to 10 bases. CDR3 protein: CSARKGGEETQYF. The CDR3 DNA sequence: TGCAGTGCTAGAAAGGGGGGTGAAGAGACCCAGTACTTC.

The chain has TRBV4-3 and TRBJ2-3; a weak D match, TRBD1 (6 bases). Germline CDR1 LGHNA, CDR2 YSLEER. V lost 3 bases, J lost 1 base, and 11 bases lay in between. The CDR3 consists of 15 residues. The CDR3 region is CASSHRTVGTDTQYF. In DNA form, the CDR3 reads TGCGCCAGCAGCCACCGGACAGTGGGCACAGATACGCAGTATTTT.

The rearrangement links TRBV18 to TRBJ1-2, with 8 positions matching TRBD1. The germline V gene has CDR1 KGHSH and CDR2 LQKENI. The V segment lost 1 base and the J segment 4 bases; nucleotides outside the gene matches: 5. The length of the CDR3 is 15 residues. CDR3 DNA: TGTGCCAGCTCACCACGAGAGGGACAGGTCTATGGCTACACCTTC. It is translated as CASSPREGQVYGYTF. Full variable domain (remainder filled in from reference TRBV18 and TRBJ1-2): NAGVMQNPRHLVRRRGQEARLRCSPMKGHSHVYWYRQLPEEGLKFMVYLQKENIIDESGMPKERFSAEFPKEGPSILRIQQVVRGDSAAYFCASSPREGQVYGYTFGSGTRLTVV.

The chain joins TRBV14 to TRBJ1-6; unclear D gene. This CDR3 has 11 amino acids. V was shortened by 3 bases and J by 9 bases, with 3 bases between the two germline ends. Germline V CDR1 and CDR2: SGHDN, FVKESK. CDR3: CASSHGSPLHF. CDR3 DNA: TGTGCCAGCAGCCACGGTTCACCCCTCCACTTT.

With regard to this clonotype: Since no conserved phenylalanine or tryptophan closes the CDR3, a read error is the likely cause. The DNA is left out, because the CDR3 cannot be placed on it with certainty; the CDR3 is given as TCRdb lists it. The rearrangement joins TRBV6-6 to TRBJ2-1; the tabulated D call, TRBD1, remains unverified against the DNA. CDR1 is MNHNY and CDR2 is SVGAGI in the germline V gene (reference sequence). The CDR3 region is 11 residues in length, termini included. The CDR3 is CASSYSGQGFL.

The chain employs TRBV18 and TRBJ2-7; 8 bases map to TRBD2. Germline CDR1 KGHSH, CDR2 LQKENI. V lost 3 bases and J lost 7; bases outside the gene matches: 14. The CDR3 runs to 16 residues. The CDR3 DNA reads as TGTGCCAGCTCACCCCCTGGCGGGAGGAACACGGGGGAGCAGTACTTC. Amino acids: CASSPPGGRNTGEQYF.

The chain combines TRBV12-3 or TRBV12-4 with TRBJ1-1; D possibly corresponds to TRBD1 (5 bases). Trimming took 1 base from V and 7 from J, leaving 13 bases between them. This CDR3 has 14 residues. The CDR3 loop reads CASSLGALGVEAFF. The CDR3 DNA is TGTGCCAGCAGTTTAGGCGCTTTAGGGGTTGAAGCTTTCTTT.

The chain employs TRBV30 and TRBJ2-3; D might be TRBD2 (5 bases). The CDR3 is made up of 14 amino acids. Germline loops: CDR1 GTSNPN, CDR2 SVGIG (reference sequence). Trimming stripped 2 bases from V and 5 bases from J, with 14 bases between. Here the CDR3 DNA reads TGTGCCTGGAGTCCCCCCCCGAGCGGAGATACGCAGTATTTT. Its protein is CAWSPPPSGDTQYF. Using reference TRBV30 and TRBJ2-3 for the parts outside the CDR3, the full variable domain is SQTIHQWPATLVQPVGSPLSLECTVEGTSNPNLYWYRQAAGRGLQLLFYSVGIGQISSEVPQNLSASRPQDRQFILSSKKLLLSDSGFYLCAWSPPPSGDTQYFGPGTRLTVL.

V and J are TRBV20-1 and TRBJ1-5, with a tentative D call TRBD1 (5 bases). Deletions cut 3 bases from V and 7 bases from J, with 13 bases between. Looked up from germline, CDR1 is DFQATT and CDR2 is SNEGSKA (reference sequence). This CDR3 spans 13 amino acids. In nucleotides, the CDR3 is TGCAGTGCTAGGAAGGGTTGGGGCCAGCCCCAGCATTTT. Protein: CSARKGWGQPQHF.

The chain couples TRBV20-1 to TRBJ2-7; D is perhaps TRBD1 or TRBD2 (8 bases each). Germline V gene data show CDR1 as DFQATT and CDR2 as SNEGSKA (reference sequence). Trimming took 1 base from V and 2 from J, leaving 15 bases between them. The CDR3 loop spans 15 amino acids. The CDR3 DNA reads as TGCAGTGCTAGAGGTGTAGCGGGACAGGCCTACGAGCAGTACTTC. Its translation: CSARGVAGQAYEQYF.

The genes are TRBV7-3 and TRBJ2-1; D remains ambiguous. The V gene's germline CDR1 is SGHTA and CDR2 FQGTGA. The germline V and J ends were trimmed by 1 base and 7 bases, with 8 bases remaining between them. The CDR3 sequence is 13 residues long. The CDR3 here is CASSLSQVNEQFF. The CDR3 region has the DNA TGTGCCAGCAGCTTAAGCCAGGTTAATGAGCAGTTCTTC.

The rearrangement links TRBV7-2 to TRBJ2-1; tentatively, D is TRBD2 (7 bases). In germline, CDR1 is SGHTA, CDR2 FQGNSA. The CDR3 is 13 residues long. The ends were cut back, 0 bases at V and 10 bases at J, with 10 bases in the middle. DNA for the CDR3: TGTGCCAGCAGCTTAGCGGGGGGGCGGGAGCAGTTCTTC. It specifies CASSLAGGREQFF. Full variable domain (missing parts from reference TRBV7-2 and TRBJ2-1): GAGVSQSPSNKVTEKGKDVELRCDPISGHTALYWYRQSLGQGLEFLIYFQGNSAPDKSGLPSDRFSAERTGGSVSTLTIQRTQQEDSAVYLCASSLAGGREQFFGPGTRLTVL.

The chain couples TRBV7-9 to TRBJ2-3; D call uncertain. The CDR3 runs 13 residues. CDR1 and CDR2 (germline): SEHNR, FQNEAQ (reference sequence). V gave up 1 base and J gave up 4 bases, with 6 bases separating them. The CDR3 DNA follows: TGTGCCAGCAGCTTAGAGTGGGCAGATACGCAGTATTTT. Its protein product is CASSLEWADTQYF.

The chain is built from TRBV30 and TRBJ2-1; D is tentatively TRBD1 or TRBD2 (5 bases each). This CDR3 spans 11 amino acids. CDR1 is GTSNPN and CDR2 is SVGIG in the germline V gene (reference sequence). Trimming removed 5 bases from V and 9 bases from J, with 11 bases in between. As DNA, the CDR3 is TGTGCCTGGGTCGAGGGGCGTGAGCAGTTCTTC. It encodes CAWVEGREQFF. Filled out from reference TRBV30 and TRBJ2-1, the complete variable domain reads SQTIHQWPATLVQPVGSPLSLECTVEGTSNPNLYWYRQAAGRGLQLLFYSVGIGQISSEVPQNLSASRPQDRQFILSSKKLLLSDSGFYLCAWVEGREQFFGPGTRLTVL.

The V call is TRBV29-1, the J call TRBJ2-5; no clear D. V was shortened by 4 bases and J by 2 bases, with 8 bases between the two germline ends. The CDR3 consists of 12 residues. The germline gives CDR1 SQVTM, CDR2 ANQGSEA. The CDR3 loop is CSVGLVQETQYF. The CDR3, as DNA: TGCAGCGTTGGACTCGTTCAAGAGACCCAGTACTTC.